These 19 T cell receptor beta chains were sequenced from one sample in a study of early T cells in non-severe SARS-CoV-2 infection. TCRdb re-called the 5' RACE reads through MiXCR, storing one row per CDR3 protein. In the table there are nearly 45,000 distinct CDR3 sequences, roughly 10% of which are singletons. The sequenced sample was whole blood. The receptors were gathered from an adult who was a healthcare worker with PCR-confirmed SARS-CoV-2 infection or an uninfected control (not recorded which).

The J gene is TRBJ2-1, the V gene TRBV18; a possible D gene is TRBD1 (6 bases). This CDR3 is 13 amino acids long. The germline V gene encodes CDR1 KGHSH and CDR2 LQKENI. V gave up 4 bases and J gave up 6 bases, with 10 bases separating them. The CDR3 nucleotides read TGTGCCAGCTCACGGACAGAAGGCAATGAGCAGTTCTTC. The encoded protein is CASSRTEGNEQFF.

The chain carries TRBV27 and TRBJ2-7; D perhaps matches TRBD1 (5 bases). Per the germline V gene, CDR1 is MNHEY and CDR2 is SMNVEV (reference sequence). The CDR3 spans 14 residues. Trimming cost V 6 bases and J 0 bases, with 12 bases left between them. The CDR3 protein is CASSQLDSSYEQYF. The DNA of the CDR3 is TGTGCCAGCAGCCAATTAGACAGCTCCTACGAGCAGTACTTC.

V usage is TRBV12-3 or TRBV12-4 and J usage is TRBJ1-1, with no clear D. The CDR3 totals 14 residues. Trimming removed 0 bases at V and 1 base at J, with 6 bases between. In nucleotides, the CDR3 is TGTGCCAGCAGTTTAGCGCGATCGAACACTGAAGCTTTCTTT. It codes for CASSLARSNTEAFF.

The gene calls are TRBV28 and TRBJ2-7, with D possibly matching TRBD1 (6 bases). CDR1 and CDR2 from the germline V gene are MDHEN and SYDVKM. The CDR3 contains 13 residues. Deletions cut 8 bases from V and 3 bases from J, with 14 bases between. This chain's CDR3 is CASRAGVGYEQYF. The CDR3 DNA sequence: TGTGCCAGCCGTGCAGGGGTGGGCTACGAGCAGTACTTC.

The chain carries TRBV20-1 and TRBJ2-1, with 9 bases aligning to TRBD2. Germline CDR1 DFQATT, CDR2 SNEGSKA (reference sequence). CDR3 length equals 16 residues. The V segment lost 0 bases and the J segment 8 bases; nucleotides outside the gene matches: 11. CDR3 region: CSARDIVASGAYEQFF. CDR3 DNA: TGCAGTGCTAGAGATATCGTCGCTAGCGGGGCCTATGAGCAGTTCTTC.

This clonotype showed up just a few times. The chain employs TRBV19 and TRBJ2-1; perhaps D is TRBD1 or TRBD2 (5 bases each). V was shortened by 5 bases and J by 6 bases, with 14 bases between the two germline ends. Looked up from germline, CDR1 is LNHDA and CDR2 is SQIVND (reference sequence). CDR3 length: 14 residues. The chain's CDR3 is CASSPTGTPNEQFF. CDR3 nucleotide sequence: TGTGCCAGTAGTCCTACCGGGACCCCCAATGAGCAGTTCTTC.

In this sample, this clonotype turned up many times. CDR3 DNA: TGCAGTGCTAGAACTGGGTTGAACACTGAAGCTTTCTTT. As protein: CSARTGLNTEAFF. The chain has TRBV20-1 and TRBJ1-1, with D unclear. CDR1 and CDR2 from the germline V gene are DFQATT and SNEGSKA (reference sequence). Trimming removed 2 bases from V and 0 bases from J, with 7 bases in between. The CDR3 runs 13 residues.

This clonotype has a handful of counts. The J gene is TRBJ2-2, the V gene TRBV7-3, with 10 nucleotides matching TRBD2. Losses at the gene ends were 4 bases for V and 7 bases for J; bases not matched to a gene: 12. Germline V lookup: CDR1 SGHTA, CDR2 FQGTGA. The CDR3 runs 17 residues. The CDR3 here is CASSSDGPSGSVGELFF. The CDR3 DNA reads TGTGCCAGCAGCTCAGATGGGCCTAGCGGGAGTGTCGGGGAGCTGTTTTTT.

This clonotype was seen ten or more times. The chain combines TRBV12-3 or TRBV12-4 with TRBJ2-2; either TRBD1 or TRBD2 may fit D (6 bases each). Between the trimmed V and J ends, which lost 8 bases and 3 bases, there was a span of 10 bases. CDR3 size: 13 residues. CDR3 protein: CASGRGDTGELFF. CDR3 bases: TGTGCCAGCGGAAGGGGGGACACCGGGGAGCTGTTTTTT.

The CDR3: CSARAGIRENEQFF. In nucleotides, the CDR3 is TGCAGCGCAAGGGCGGGGATCAGAGAAAATGAGCAGTTCTTC. The rearrangement links TRBV29-1 to TRBJ2-1; possible D gene TRBD2, 6 bases. The V gene's germline CDR1 is SQVTM and CDR2 ANQGSEA. This CDR3 region has 14 residues. With 7 bases removed from V and 7 bases from J, the gap between germline ends came to 20 bases.

V usage is TRBV10-3 and J usage is TRBJ1-1, with TRBD1 as a possible D gene (5 bases). The V gene lost 6 bases and the J gene lost 1 base, with 12 bases spanning the gap. The germline V gene has CDR1 ENHRY and CDR2 SYGVKD. The length of the CDR3 is 14 residues. The CDR3 protein is CAIRATGWNTEAFF. CDR3 sequence (DNA): TGTGCCATCAGAGCAACAGGATGGAACACTGAAGCTTTCTTT.

The rearrangement joins TRBV4-1 to TRBJ2-1, with 7 bases that match TRBD2. The CDR3 contains 17 residues. J was trimmed by 0 bases and V by 4 bases; bases with no gene match: 9. Germline V gene data show CDR1 as MGHRA and CDR2 as YSYEKL. CDR3 sequence: CASSRRGSLSSYNEQFF. Here the CDR3 DNA reads TGCGCCAGCAGCCGTCGCGGGAGCCTGAGCTCCTACAATGAGCAGTTCTTC.

The chain links TRBV20-1 to TRBJ2-5; D possibly matches TRBD1 or TRBD2 (6 bases each). V lost 2 bases and J lost 5, with 12 bases in between. The CDR3 contains 13 residues. Germline V gene lookup returns CDR1 DFQATT and CDR2 SNEGSKA (reference sequence). CDR3 DNA sequence: TGCAGTGCTAGACGACAGGAGGGTGAGACCCAGTACTTC. It yields the protein CSARRQEGETQYF.

In this sample, this clonotype turned up a few times. This chain connects TRBV7-8 to TRBJ2-5; a possible D gene is TRBD2 (5 bases). This CDR3 region has 15 residues. From germline, CDR1 is SGHVS and CDR2 FQNEAQ. Trimming left V 1 base short and J 6 bases short, with 15 bases between. CDR3 sequence (DNA): TGTGCCAGCAGCTTAGGCCCCCACACTAGAAAGACCCAGTACTTC. Translating it yields CASSLGPHTRKTQYF.

The chain has TRBV12-3 or TRBV12-4 and TRBJ1-5; D call uncertain. Trimming stripped 5 bases from V and 3 bases from J, with 11 bases between. The CDR3 is made up of 14 amino acids. The CDR3 DNA is TGTGCCAGCAGTCTGGGAGGGTACAATCAGCCCCAGCATTTT. This codes for CASSLGGYNQPQHF.

In its sample, this clonotype was seen many times. The chain carries TRBV28 and TRBJ2-3; D is possibly TRBD2 (6 bases). Germline assignment: CDR1 MDHEN and CDR2 SYDVKM. The CDR3 has 16 residues. Between the trimmed V and J ends, which lost 2 bases and 1 base, there was a span of 13 bases. CDR3 protein: CASSLVEASGTDTQYF. The CDR3 bases are TGTGCCAGCAGTTTAGTCGAGGCTAGCGGCACAGATACGCAGTATTTT.

This sequence joins TRBV5-4 and TRBJ2-7; D may be TRBD1 (6 bases). The CDR3 has 16 amino acids. From germline, CDR1 is SGHNT and CDR2 YYREEE (reference sequence). Between the trimmed V and J ends, which lost 5 bases and 3 bases, there was a span of 21 bases. CDR3 sequence (DNA): TGTGCCAGCAGAAACCTACAGGGAACGTATTACTACGAGCAGTACTTC. Protein: CASRNLQGTYYYEQYF.

There are a few counts of this clonotype. The chain links TRBV20-1 to TRBJ2-1; possible D gene TRBD2, 5 bases. Germline V CDR1 and CDR2: DFQATT, SNEGSKA (reference sequence). This CDR3 region has 13 residues. CDR3 loop: CSFYGSSYNEQFF. DNA for the CDR3: TGCAGCTTCTATGGGAGCTCCTACAATGAGCAGTTCTTC.

This clonotype was recorded many times. DNA of the CDR3: TGTGCCAGCTCATCCCACGGGGGCGGGAGAATCACTGAAGCTTTCTTT. Encoded protein: CASSSHGGGRITEAFF. The chain joins TRBV18 to TRBJ1-1; a possible D gene is TRBD1 (6 bases). V shed 5 bases and J shed 4 bases, with 20 bases lying between them. This CDR3 is built from 16 residues. The germline gives CDR1 KGHSH, CDR2 LQKENI.